A selection of T cell receptor beta chains follows, all from one sample in a study of T cell changes during pregnancy in multiple sclerosis. Profiled with immunoSEQ multiplex PCR; TCRdb holds only in-frame clones, not every one. The sample yields more than 75,000 clones, around 93% seen once. The input for sequencing was peripheral blood, taken in the third trimester of pregnancy. All receptors come from a female donor with multiple sclerosis, enrolled in a pregnancy study. Both conserved end residues are part of each CDR3. A D gene is named only where the DNA matches it firmly. The size field is filled for only some rows; it gives once, few, many or a size class.

TRBV7-8	TRBJ2-7	13	TRBD2	-	CASSSRLAGEQYF	TGTGCCAGCAGCTCGAGACTAGCGGGGGAGCAGTACTTC
TRBV9	TRBJ2-3	15	-	-	CASSDPMRATDTQYF	TGTGCCAGCAGCGACCCCATGCGGGCCACAGATACGCAGTATTTT
TRBV9	TRBJ2-7	14	-	once	CASSVLGGPDEQYF	TGTGCCAGCAGCGTTCTTGGCGGGCCGGACGAGCAGTACTTC
TRBV4-1	TRBJ1-1	14	TRBD1	-	CASSQGQGYTEAFF	TGCGCCAGCAGCCAGGGACAGGGATACACTGAAGCTTTCTTT
TRBV18	TRBJ2-6	16	-	-	CASQLDRSGDANVLTF	TGTGCCAGCCAATTGGACAGAAGCGGCGACGCCAACGTCCTGACTTTC
TRBV2	TRBJ2-5	14	-	once	CASGIGRSQETQYF	TGTGCCAGCGGCATTGGGAGATCCCAAGAGACCCAGTACTTC
TRBV6-1	TRBJ1-6	14	-	-	CASSESEEDSPLHF	TGTGCCAGCAGTGAATCAGAGGAAGATTCACCCCTCCACTTT
TRBV11-3	TRBJ2-7	15	-	-	CASSSLWTKSYEQYF	TGTGCCAGCAGCTCCCTATGGACAAAGTCCTACGAGCAGTACTTC
TRBV7-9	TRBJ2-2	13	-	-	CASSSSNTGELFF	TGTGCCAGCAGCTCCTCGAACACCGGGGAGCTGTTTTTT
TRBV27	TRBJ1-2	14	TRBD1	-	CASSLEQGGSGYTF	TGTGCCAGCAGCCTCGAACAGGGGGGGAGTGGCTACACCTTC